What follows are 8 T cell receptor beta chains derived from one specimen sequenced in a study of T cell responses to AZD1222 COVID-19 vaccine. Profiled with immunoSEQ multiplex PCR; TCRdb holds only in-frame clones, not every one. The repertoire holds about 160,000 clones, with 92% as singletons. Sequencing used peripheral blood, obtained on day 0 of MenACWY control vaccination. All receptors come from an adult in good health.

The J gene is TRBJ1-2, the V gene TRBV19, with D unresolved. V lost 0 bases and J lost 7, with 18 bases in between. This CDR3 region has 16 residues. The germline V gene has CDR1 LNHDA and CDR2 SQIVND (reference sequence). The CDR3 protein is CASSIDAAASLRGYTF. CDR3 in DNA: TGTGCCAGTAGTATAGATGCGGCAGCCAGTCTACGTGGCTACACCTTC.

V usage is TRBV7-8 and J usage is TRBJ1-5; D might be TRBD1 (6 bases). V was clipped by 3 bases and J by 2 bases, with 11 bases between them. This CDR3 region has 15 residues. In germline, CDR1 is SGHVS, CDR2 FQNEAQ. This CDR3 reads CASSLGGAGNQPQHF. The DNA for the CDR3 is TGTGCCAGCAGCTTGGGGGGCGCGGGCAATCAGCCCCAGCATTTT.

The chain has TRBV7-3 and TRBJ1-3; a weak D match, TRBD1 (6 bases). Germline CDR1 and CDR2: SGHTA and FQGTGA. Trimming removed 3 bases from V and 0 bases from J, with 12 bases in between. The length of the CDR3 is 16 residues. The DNA for the CDR3 is TGTGCCAGCAGCTTCAGGGGACTTCACTCTGGAAACACCATATATTTT. Protein product: CASSFRGLHSGNTIYF. Full variable domain (remainder filled in from reference TRBV7-3 and TRBJ1-3): GAGVSQTPSNKVTEKGKYVELRCDPISGHTALYWYRQSLGQGPEFLIYFQGTGAADDSGLPNDRFFAVRPEGSVSTLKIQRTERGDSAVYLCASSFRGLHSGNTIYFGEGSWLTVV.

The chain links TRBV30 to TRBJ1-3, with D tentatively TRBD1 (5 bases). Trimming cost V 1 base and J 7 bases, with 11 bases left between them. This CDR3 spans 13 amino acids. Germline loops: CDR1 GTSNPN, CDR2 SVGIG (reference sequence). CDR3 coding DNA: TGTGCCTGGAGTGGGGGGGGATTCAACACCATATATTTT. Amino acid sequence: CAWSGGGFNTIYF. Variable domain in full (rest from reference TRBV30 and TRBJ1-3): SQTIHQWPATLVQPVGSPLSLECTVEGTSNPNLYWYRQAAGRGLQLLFYSVGIGQISSEVPQNLSASRPQDRQFILSSKKLLLSDSGFYLCAWSGGGFNTIYFGEGSWLTVV.

The chain combines TRBV19 with TRBJ2-7, with 11 bases that match TRBD1. The V and J ends lost 4 bases and 7 bases, in that order; junction bases with no gene match: 18. Germline-derived CDR1 and CDR2 are LNHDA and SQIVND (reference sequence). The CDR3 loop spans 18 amino acids. CDR3 nucleotides: TGTGCCAGTAGTAACTCTCTCGGGGGCGGACAGGGGGCGCGGGAGCAGTACTTC. This codes for CASSNSLGGGQGAREQYF.

This chain links TRBV30 with TRBJ1-4; D gene unclear. CDR1 and CDR2 (germline): GTSNPN, SVGIG (reference sequence). The CDR3 covers 13 residues. V was clipped by 0 bases and J by 7 bases, with 9 bases between them. CDR3 residues: CAWSVVMGEKLFF. The CDR3 DNA follows: TGTGCCTGGAGTGTGGTTATGGGTGAAAAACTGTTTTTT. Full variable domain (missing parts from reference TRBV30 and TRBJ1-4): SQTIHQWPATLVQPVGSPLSLECTVEGTSNPNLYWYRQAAGRGLQLLFYSVGIGQISSEVPQNLSASRPQDRQFILSSKKLLLSDSGFYLCAWSVVMGEKLFFGSGTQLSVL.

V gene TRBV12-3 or TRBV12-4 combines with J gene TRBJ1-5, with D unclear. The CDR3 sequence is 12 residues long. The ends were cut back, 2 bases at V and 5 bases at J, with 4 bases in the middle. The CDR3 DNA follows: TGTGCCAGCAGTTTAATATATCAGCCCCAGCATTTT. It is translated as CASSLIYQPQHF.

This clone was picked up one time. The V gene is TRBV3-1 (or the pseudogene TRBV3-2), the J gene TRBJ2-3; 7 bases align to TRBD1. The V gene end was trimmed by 1 base and the J gene end by 5 bases; junction bases not matched to a gene: 6. The CDR3 runs 15 residues. The germline V gene encodes CDR1 LGHDT and CDR2 YNNKEL (reference sequence). The DNA of the CDR3 is TGTGCCAGCAGCCAAGGGGTGGCAGGGGGAGATACGCAGTATTTT. Its translation: CASSQGVAGGDTQYF.